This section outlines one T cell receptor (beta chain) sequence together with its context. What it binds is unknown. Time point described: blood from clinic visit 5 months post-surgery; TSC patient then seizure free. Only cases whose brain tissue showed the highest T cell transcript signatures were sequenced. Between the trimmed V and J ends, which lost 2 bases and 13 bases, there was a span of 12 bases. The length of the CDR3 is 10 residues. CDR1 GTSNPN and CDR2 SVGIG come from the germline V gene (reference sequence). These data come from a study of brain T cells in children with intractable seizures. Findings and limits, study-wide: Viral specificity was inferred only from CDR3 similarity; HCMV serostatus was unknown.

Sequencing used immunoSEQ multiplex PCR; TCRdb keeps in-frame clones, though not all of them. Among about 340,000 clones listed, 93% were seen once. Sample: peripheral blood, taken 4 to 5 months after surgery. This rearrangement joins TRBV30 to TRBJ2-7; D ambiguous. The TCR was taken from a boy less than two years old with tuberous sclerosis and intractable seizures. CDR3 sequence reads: CAWSTTTIYF. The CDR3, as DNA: TGTGCCTGGAGTACCACAACGATCTACTTC.